This TCR beta chain originates from a study of blood T cell repertoires in COVID-19. Study in general: COVID-19 samples from acute and convalescent phases originated in the United States, Italy and Spain. Nucleic acid was either cDNA or gDNA, and it came from T cells, B-cell-depleted T cells, or PBMCs.

In the original workflow: By means of reference gene primer amplification, nucleated cell counts were estimated. Generated by immunoSEQ multiplex PCR, the TCRdb table keeps only in-frame clones and is missing some. V and J calls and clone size are as listed in that table; D and trimming were resolved from the DNA. The repertoire holds fewer than 120,000 clones, with around 90% as singletons. Germline V gene data show CDR1 as KGHDR and CDR2 as SFDVKD. The CDR3 runs to 16 residues. Trimming at V came to 4 bases and at J to 1 base, leaving 7 bases not matched to a gene. This sequence originates from a woman aged 45-60 years with acute or convalescent COVID-19. The V call is TRBV24-1, the J call TRBJ2-3, with 7 bases lining up with TRBD2. The sequencing sample was made of peripheral blood. As DNA, the CDR3 is TGTGCCACCAGTGACCCCCGCGGGGGTGGCACAGATACGCAGTATTTT. It encodes CATSDPRGGGTDTQYF.